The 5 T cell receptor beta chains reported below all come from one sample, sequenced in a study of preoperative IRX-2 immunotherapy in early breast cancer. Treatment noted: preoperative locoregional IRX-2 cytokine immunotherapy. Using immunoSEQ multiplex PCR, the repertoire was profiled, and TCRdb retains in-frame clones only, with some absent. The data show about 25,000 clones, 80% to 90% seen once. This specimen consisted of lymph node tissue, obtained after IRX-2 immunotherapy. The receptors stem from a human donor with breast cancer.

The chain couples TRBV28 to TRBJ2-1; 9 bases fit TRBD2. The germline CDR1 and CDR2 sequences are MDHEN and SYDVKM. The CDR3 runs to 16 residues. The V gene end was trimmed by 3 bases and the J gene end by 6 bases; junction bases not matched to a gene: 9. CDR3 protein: CASSFLVSGGTNEQFF. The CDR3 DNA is TGTGCCAGCAGTTTTCTCGTCAGCGGGGGGACCAATGAGCAGTTCTTC. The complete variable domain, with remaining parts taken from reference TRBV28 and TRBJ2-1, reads DVKVTQSSRYLVKRTGEKVFLECVQDMDHENMFWYRQDPGLGLRLIYFSYDVKMKEKGDIPEGYSVSREKKERFSLILESASTNQTSMYLCASSFLVSGGTNEQFFGPGTRLTVL.

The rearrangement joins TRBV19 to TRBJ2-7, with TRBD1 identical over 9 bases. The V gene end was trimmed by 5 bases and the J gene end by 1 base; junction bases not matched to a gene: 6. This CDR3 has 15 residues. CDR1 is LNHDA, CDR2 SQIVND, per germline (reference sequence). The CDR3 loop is CASSEGQGYSYEQYF. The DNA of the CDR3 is TGTGCCAGTAGTGAGGGACAGGGCTATTCCTACGAGCAGTACTTC. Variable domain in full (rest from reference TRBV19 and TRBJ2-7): DGGITQSPKYLFRKEGQNVTLSCEQNLNHDAMYWYRQDPGQGLRLIYYSQIVNDFQKGDIAEGYSVSREKKESFPLTVTSAQKNPTAFYLCASSEGQGYSYEQYFGPGTRLTVT.

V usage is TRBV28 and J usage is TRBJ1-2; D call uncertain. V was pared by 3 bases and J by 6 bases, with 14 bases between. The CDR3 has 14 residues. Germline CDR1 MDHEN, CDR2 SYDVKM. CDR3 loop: CASSFTRFENGYTF. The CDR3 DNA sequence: TGTGCCAGCAGTTTCACCAGATTTGAGAATGGCTACACCTTC.

In DNA form, the CDR3 reads TGCGCCAGCAGCTTGGCCTCCGGGACAGACTATTCACCCCTCCACTTT. Encoded protein: CASSLASGTDYSPLHF. The V and J genes are TRBV5-1 and TRBJ1-6; 7 bases fit TRBD1. CDR3 length equals 16 residues. V lost 0 bases and J lost 8; bases outside the gene matches: 8. Germline V gene sequence: CDR1 SGHRS, CDR2 YFSETQ.

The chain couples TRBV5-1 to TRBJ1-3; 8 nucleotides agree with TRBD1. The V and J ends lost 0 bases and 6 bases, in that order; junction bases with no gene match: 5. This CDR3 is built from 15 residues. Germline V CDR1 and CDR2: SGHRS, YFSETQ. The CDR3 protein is CASSLAGQGENTIYF. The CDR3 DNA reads TGCGCCAGCAGCTTGGCCGGACAGGGCGAAAACACCATATATTTT.